This TCR beta chain was sequenced for a study of blood T cells in healthy people across ages. Study summary: The capture of about one barcoded beta molecule per two T cells was achieved by template switching.

Regarding the study as a whole: Per-million-T-cell TCR beta diversity fell roughly linearly with age.

On this clonotype: The antigen remains undetermined.

Primers used in a second PCR of about 6 to 11 cycles were a sample-barcoded 5' primer and a J-beta primer mix. The yield of each sample was at least 2.5 million CDR3-containing paired-end reads. TCRdb processed the 5' RACE reads anew with MiXCR; each CDR3 protein has one entry. Of about a million distinct CDR3 sequences detected, roughly 51% appear once; the ten largest clones hold about 21%. Each sample used at least 6 million PBMCs. The sequence derives from a woman in her sixties in good health. The sequenced material came from blood.

The CDR3 DNA is TGCAGTGCTAGAGACCCATTAGACAGGGGAAGGCAGCCCCAGCATTTT. It yields the protein CSARDPLDRGRQPQHF. This sequence joins TRBV20-1 and TRBJ1-5; 8 bases line up with TRBD1. The junction had 11 bases not matched to a gene; V was cut back by 0 bases and J by 7 bases. Germline-derived CDR1 and CDR2 are DFQATT and SNEGSKA (reference sequence). The CDR3 covers 16 residues.